These 17 T cell receptor beta chains came from one sample sequenced in a study of blood T cells in healthy people across ages. Next came a second PCR, run for about 7 to 11 cycles, which used a sample-barcoded 5' primer along with a J-beta primer mix. Using its own MiXCR run on the 5' RACE reads, TCRdb lists one record per CDR3 protein. The table records some 1.1 million distinct CDR3 sequences, 35% to 40% of them present only once. Sequenced: blood. The receptors here all came from a man younger than 30 in good health.

The J gene is TRBJ2-1, the V gene TRBV6-5; possibly TRBD2 for D (5 bases). The ends were cut back, 8 bases at V and 10 bases at J, with 15 bases in the middle. This CDR3 contains 12 residues. Germline V gene lookup returns CDR1 MNHEY and CDR2 SVGAGI. CDR3 residues: CASGIGRSEQFF. Written as DNA, the CDR3 is TGTGCCAGCGGGATTGGGAGATCCGAGCAGTTCTTC.

V gene TRBV12-3 or TRBV12-4 combines with J gene TRBJ2-2; 10 bases fit TRBD1. The CDR3 runs to 17 residues. The trim removed 10 bases at V and 7 bases at J, leaving 18 bases unmatched. The CDR3 protein is CATSPVRTGGFIGELFF. In nucleotides, the CDR3 is TGTGCCACCAGCCCCGTCCGGACAGGGGGTTTCATCGGGGAGCTGTTTTTT.

The chain carries TRBV12-3 or TRBV12-4 and TRBJ1-2; D is possibly TRBD1 (6 bases). V lost 3 bases and J lost 7, with 18 bases in between. The CDR3 sequence is 15 residues long. CDR3 protein: CASSLDARGLGGYTF. The CDR3 coding sequence is TGTGCCAGCAGTTTGGATGCTCGGGGGCTGGGTGGCTACACCTTC.

This clonotype was detected a few times. The chain has TRBV15 and TRBJ2-3, with D possibly being TRBD2 (6 bases). The CDR3 sequence is 14 residues long. With 0 bases removed from V and 6 bases from J, the gap between germline ends came to 10 bases. Germline V gives CDR1 LNHNV, CDR2 YYDKDF (reference sequence). The CDR3 DNA reads TGTGCCACCAGCAGAGATCCCGGAGGGGATACGCAGTATTTT. Its protein product is CATSRDPGGDTQYF.

This clonotype was observed a few times. The V gene is TRBV7-2, the J gene TRBJ2-3; no reliable D call. Per germline, CDR1 SGHTA and CDR2 FQGNSA. V was shortened by 2 bases and J by 1 base, with 10 bases between the two germline ends. This CDR3 contains 15 residues. CDR3 DNA: TGTGCCAGCAGCTTAATAACACAAGGCACAGATACGCAGTATTTT. Its translation: CASSLITQGTDTQYF. Full variable domain (remainder filled in from reference TRBV7-2 and TRBJ2-3): GAGVSQSPSNKVTEKGKDVELRCDPISGHTALYWYRQSLGQGLEFLIYFQGNSAPDKSGLPSDRFSAERTGGSVSTLTIQRTQQEDSAVYLCASSLITQGTDTQYFGPGTRLTVL.

This clonotype was observed a few times. The chain carries TRBV25-1 and TRBJ1-1, with TRBD1 identical over 8 bases. In germline, CDR1 is MGHDK, CDR2 SYGVNS. This CDR3 comprises 18 residues. J lost 0 bases, V lost 6 bases, and 15 bases had no gene match. The CDR3 coding sequence is TGTGCCAGCAGGGCTACAGGGGGACACCGGCGGATGAACACTGAAGCTTTCTTT. The encoded protein is CASRATGGHRRMNTEAFF. The variable domain in full, completed from reference TRBV25-1 and TRBJ1-1, reads EADIYQTPRYLVIGTGKKITLECSQTMGHDKMYWYQQDPGMELHLIHYSYGVNSTEKGDLSSESTVSRIRTEHFPLTLESARPSHTSQYLCASRATGGHRRMNTEAFFGQGTRLTVV.

V gene TRBV6-2 or TRBV6-3 combines with J gene TRBJ1-5; TRBD1 matches at 8 bases. Germline V gene sequence: CDR1 MNHEY, CDR2 SVGEGT. This CDR3 has 17 residues. V lost 4 bases and J lost 0; bases outside the gene matches: 8. The CDR3 reads CASSSPTTGASNQPQHF. In DNA form, the CDR3 reads TGTGCCAGCAGTTCACCTACGACAGGGGCTAGCAATCAGCCCCAGCATTTT.

Points on this clonotype: The junction departs from germline at one end; a sequencing error may be responsible. This sequence joins TRBV12-3 or TRBV12-4 and TRBJ2-3; no firm D call. This CDR3 has 15 residues. Written as DNA, the CDR3 is TGTGCCAGCAGTTTAGGGAACATCCTCACAGATGCGCAGTATTTT. Translated, it gives CASSLGNILTDAQYF.

This clonotype has more than one count but fewer than ten. The chain carries TRBV5-1 and TRBJ2-1; 8 positions match TRBD1. From germline, CDR1 is SGHRS and CDR2 YFSETQ. The length of the CDR3 is 15 residues. The V segment lost 6 bases and the J segment 3 bases; nucleotides outside the gene matches: 8. The DNA of the CDR3 is TGCGCCAGCACCATAAGGACAGGGATCTACAATGAGCAGTTCTTC. Translation gives CASTIRTGIYNEQFF. Using reference TRBV5-1 and TRBJ2-1 for the parts outside the CDR3, the full variable domain is KAGVTQTPRYLIKTRGQQVTLSCSPISGHRSVSWYQQTPGQGLQFLFEYFSETQRNKGNFPGRFSGRQFSNSRSEMNVSTLELGDSALYLCASTIRTGIYNEQFFGPGTRLTVL.

The chain joins TRBV12-3 or TRBV12-4 to TRBJ2-1, with TRBD1 as a possible D gene (6 bases). The CDR3 contains 13 residues. Trimming took 5 bases from V and 6 from J, leaving 11 bases between them. The DNA for the CDR3 is TGTGCCAGCAGTCAGGGGATGGGCAATGAGCAGTTCTTC. This sequence encodes CASSQGMGNEQFF.

CDR3 nucleotide sequence: TGTGCCAGCAGCTTGGACCGAAGGACAGGGCCTATAGAAAAACTGTTTTTT. Translating it yields CASSLDRRTGPIEKLFF. The chain links TRBV5-4 to TRBJ1-4; 8 bases are shared with TRBD1. Trimming cost V 0 bases and J 8 bases; bases outside gene matches: 12. Germline-derived CDR1 and CDR2 are SGHNT and YYREEE (reference sequence). The length of the CDR3 is 17 residues.

The chain couples TRBV28 to TRBJ1-5; D uncertain. With 2 bases removed from V and 2 bases from J, the gap between germline ends came to 16 bases. CDR1 and CDR2 (germline): MDHEN, SYDVKM. The CDR3 runs to 17 residues. CDR3 protein: CASSLRGIRVGNQPQHF. The CDR3 DNA reads as TGTGCCAGCAGTTTAAGAGGGATCCGGGTTGGCAATCAGCCCCAGCATTTT.

This clonotype has only a few counts. The J gene is TRBJ2-1, the V gene TRBV6-2 or TRBV6-3; no clear D gene. V was clipped by 0 bases and J by 9 bases, with 21 bases between them. Germline loops: CDR1 MNHEY, CDR2 SVGEGT. The CDR3 extends over 17 amino acids. CDR3 in DNA: TGTGCCAGCAGTTACTCTCGATCTGACGGTTGGAAGGGTGAGCAGTTCTTC. Its translation is CASSYSRSDGWKGEQFF.

This chain connects TRBV7-8 to TRBJ2-7, with TRBD2 matching 13 bases. The germline V gene encodes CDR1 SGHVS and CDR2 FQNEAQ. The V and J ends lost 5 bases and 6 bases, in that order; junction bases with no gene match: 4. This CDR3 is 14 amino acids long. The CDR3: CASSRTSGGIEQYF. The CDR3 nucleotides read TGTGCCAGCAGCCGGACTAGCGGGGGTATCGAGCAGTACTTC.

Comment on this clonotype: A much larger clone differs by one base, so this may be a read error. The rearrangement joins TRBV4-1 to TRBJ2-3; 7 bases fit TRBD1. The V gene's germline CDR1 is MGHRA and CDR2 YSYEKL. This CDR3 has 16 residues. The CDR3: CVSSQFDREVSDTQYF. CDR3 nucleotide sequence: TGCGTCAGCAGCCAATTCGACAGGGAAGTGAGTGATACGCAGTATTTT.

This chain links TRBV11-2 with TRBJ2-3, with 11 bases lining up with TRBD2. Germline values: CDR1 SGHAT, CDR2 FQNNGV. Trimming at V came to 4 bases and at J to 4 bases, leaving 7 bases not matched to a gene. The CDR3 extends over 16 amino acids. The CDR3 reads CASSSRLAGRADTQYF. The CDR3 nucleotides read TGTGCCAGCAGCTCCCGACTAGCGGGGAGGGCAGATACGCAGTATTTT.

The table lists this clonotype with a count of one. The rearrangement joins TRBV11-1 to TRBJ2-7; TRBD2 matches at 11 bases. V lost 8 bases and J lost 7; bases outside the gene matches: 13. The CDR3 has 15 amino acids. The germline gives CDR1 SGHAT, CDR2 FQDESV (reference sequence). DNA of the CDR3: TGTGCCAGCGGCCCCGGGACTAGCGGTCCTCTGGAGCAGTACTTC. Protein: CASGPGTSGPLEQYF.